The 22 T cell receptor beta chains reported below all come from one sample, sequenced in a study of monozygotic twins with inflammatory bowel disease. TCRdb reprocessed the 5' RACE reads, with one entry per CDR3 protein and no DNA. In all, the sample yields a few hundred thousand distinct CDR3 sequences. The material sequenced was blood. The receptors were gathered from a human donor with ulcerative colitis or Crohn's disease, or a healthy co-twin of an affected twin (not recorded which).

The V call is TRBV6-4, the J call TRBJ2-3; TCRdb proposes TRBD2, but this gene call is untestable without DNA. The CDR3 sequence is 15 residues long. Per the germline V gene, CDR1 is MRHNA and CDR2 is SNTAGT. This CDR3 is CASSQSGGATDTQYF.

The chain carries TRBV11-1 and TRBJ2-1. The CDR3 has 11 residues. The germline V gene encodes CDR1 SGHAT and CDR2 FQDESV (reference sequence). The CDR3 here is CASSLAGVQFF. Using reference TRBV11-1 and TRBJ2-1 for the parts outside the CDR3, the full variable domain is EAEVAQSPRYKITEKSQAVAFWCDPISGHATLYWYRQILGQGPELLVQFQDESVVDDSQLPKDRFSAERLKGVDSTLKIQPAELGDSAMYLCASSLAGVQFFGPGTRLTVL.

The rearrangement uses TRBV7-2 and TRBJ1-4; TCRdb selects TRBD1, and the lack of DNA leaves this call unchecked. The V gene's germline CDR1 is SGHTA and CDR2 FQGNSA. The CDR3 covers 15 residues. CDR3 residues: CASSFDRGGYEKLFF. The variable domain in full, completed from reference TRBV7-2 and TRBJ1-4, reads GAGVSQSPSNKVTEKGKDVELRCDPISGHTALYWYRQSLGQGLEFLIYFQGNSAPDKSGLPSDRFSAERTGGSVSTLTIQRTQQEDSAVYLCASSFDRGGYEKLFFGSGTQLSVL.

The chain has TRBV7-9 and TRBJ1-6. The V gene's germline CDR1 is SEHNR and CDR2 FQNEAQ (reference sequence). CDR3 length: 16 residues. CDR3 loop: CASNPGSGEFDSPLHF.

V and J are TRBV11-3 and TRBJ2-7; absent DNA, TCRdb's TRBD1 call cannot be checked. Germline CDR1 and CDR2: SGHNT and YENEEA. The CDR3 totals 17 residues. The CDR3 sequence is CASSLDHIDRGAYEQYF. The variable domain in full, with the rest retrieved from reference TRBV11-3 and TRBJ2-7, is EAGVVQSPRYKIIEKKQPVAFWCNPISGHNTLYWYLQNLGQGPELLIRYENEEAVDDSQLPKDRFSAERLKGVDSTLKIQPAELGDSAVYLCASSLDHIDRGAYEQYFGPGTRLTVT.

This sequence joins TRBV9 and TRBJ1-2; with no DNA, the TCRdb D assignment of TRBD1 cannot be verified. The CDR3 extends over 16 amino acids. CDR1 is SGDLS and CDR2 is YYNGEE in the germline V gene. The CDR3 is CASSQPGRTGLFGYTF.

The chain has TRBV7-3 and TRBJ1-2; with no DNA, the TCRdb D assignment of TRBD1 cannot be verified. The CDR3 extends over 15 amino acids. The V gene's germline CDR1 is SGHTA and CDR2 FQGTGA. The CDR3 spells CASSKTGTANYGYTF.

The J gene is TRBJ2-5, the V gene TRBV3-1; lacking DNA, the TRBD2 call made by TCRdb goes unchecked. This CDR3 has 14 amino acids. Per the germline V gene, CDR1 is LGHDT and CDR2 is YNNKEL (reference sequence). This CDR3 reads CASSFTTRWETQYF.

The chain is built from TRBV7-2 and TRBJ2-3; TCRdb names TRBD2, which stays unverified in the absence of DNA. The CDR3 contains 15 residues. CDR1 SGHTA and CDR2 FQGNSA come from the germline V gene. The CDR3 is CASSRGLGYTDTQYF.

The chain couples TRBV29-1 to TRBJ2-1; TCRdb's D call, TRBD2, is unchecked because there is no DNA. The CDR3 extends over 16 amino acids. Germline V gene data show CDR1 as SQVTM and CDR2 as ANQGSEA. The CDR3 spells CSAVGGLAETYNEQFF.

The V gene is TRBV7-2, the J gene TRBJ2-7; TCRdb reports TRBD1, a call that lacks DNA to check it against. The germline V gene encodes CDR1 SGHTA and CDR2 FQGNSA. This CDR3 spans 14 amino acids. This CDR3 is CASSPGRGQVEQYF.

The rearrangement uses TRBV5-1 and TRBJ2-4. The CDR3 runs 13 residues. CDR1 SGHRS and CDR2 YFSETQ come from the germline V gene. CDR3: CASSIRTKNIQYF.

The V gene is TRBV28, the J gene TRBJ1-5; the D call from TCRdb, TRBD1, cannot be confirmed without DNA. The germline V gene has CDR1 MDHEN and CDR2 SYDVKM. This CDR3 region has 15 residues. The CDR3 is CASSPSGSLNQPQHF.

This chain's CDR3 is CATSRLLSSGNTIYF. The genes are TRBV15 and TRBJ1-3. CDR1 LNHNV and CDR2 YYDKDF come from the germline V gene (reference sequence). CDR3 length: 15 amino acids.

This chain's CDR3 is CASSLLRGGRGRVLLTNEQFF. The chain links TRBV11-1 to TRBJ2-1; TCRdb calls TRBD2, which cannot be checked without DNA. This CDR3 spans 21 amino acids. Looked up from germline, CDR1 is SGHAT and CDR2 is FQDESV (reference sequence).

The genes are TRBV7-2 and TRBJ1-1; TCRdb proposes TRBD1, but this gene call is untestable without DNA. The length of the CDR3 is 15 residues. In germline, CDR1 is SGHTA, CDR2 FQGNSA. CDR3 amino acids: CASTPNSVWNTDAFF.

The V and J genes are TRBV4-1 and TRBJ1-1; TCRdb's D call, TRBD1, is unchecked because there is no DNA. CDR1 MGHRA and CDR2 YSYEKL come from the germline V gene. The CDR3 is 14 amino acids. CDR3 in amino acids: CASSMTGWDTEAFF.

The rearrangement joins TRBV12-5 to TRBJ1-6; no DNA is available, so the TRBD1 call from TCRdb remains unchecked. This CDR3 spans 13 amino acids. Germline assignment: CDR1 LGHNT and CDR2 FRNRAP. The CDR3 spells CASGQGARSPLHF.

The chain uses TRBV6-2 or TRBV6-3 and TRBJ1-6; the TCRdb call, TRBD1, lacks DNA for checking. Germline lookup yields CDR1 MNHEY and CDR2 SVGEGT. The CDR3 contains 15 residues. The CDR3 sequence is CASSYGTGAVTPLHF.

The V gene is TRBV5-1, the J gene TRBJ1-2; TCRdb's D call of TRBD1 is untestable without DNA. The V gene's germline CDR1 is SGHRS and CDR2 YFSETQ. The CDR3 runs 15 residues. The CDR3 sequence: CASSPDRTAGYGYTF.

V usage is TRBV9 and J usage is TRBJ2-3; TCRdb calls TRBD2, which cannot be checked without DNA. Looked up from germline, CDR1 is SGDLS and CDR2 is YYNGEE. The CDR3 is 15 residues long. The CDR3 here is CASSAGGYGTDTQYF. The full variable domain, with the rest looked up from reference TRBV9 and TRBJ2-3, is DSGVTQTPKHLITATGQRVTLRCSPRSGDLSVYWYQQSLDQGLQFLIQYYNGEERAKGNILERFSAQQFPDLHSELNLSSLELGDSALYFCASSAGGYGTDTQYFGPGTRLTVL.

CDR3 amino acids: CSARAGTYGYTF. This chain uses TRBV20-1 with TRBJ1-2; with no DNA, the TCRdb D assignment of TRBD1 cannot be verified. Germline CDR1 reads DFQATT; CDR2 reads SNEGSKA (reference sequence). This CDR3 region has 12 residues.